Reported below is one T cell receptor beta chain. Antigen specificity is unknown. The sample originates from a study of T cell repertoires in cytomegalovirus infection. Overall study: From public TCR beta signatures came an indication of both CMV infection and matching HLA type.

TCRdb itself ran the reads through MiXCR, one entry per CDR3 protein. The table shows 150,000 to 200,000 distinct CDR3 sequences, with approximately 18% occurring only once. Findings and caveats of the study: In two of eight donors, the top clonotype was HLA-C-restricted CMV-specific. People with CMV and the relevant HLA were identified by cumulative public TCR beta family frequency.

Deletions cut 0 bases from V and 6 bases from J, with 23 bases between. Germline assignment: CDR1 MNHEY and CDR2 SVGAGI. This CDR3 has 19 amino acids. The rearrangement joins TRBV6-5 to TRBJ2-2; tentatively, D is TRBD1 (6 bases). The source is a human donor in good health (CMV status not recorded). Some clones in this sample may be carry-over from other donors' samples. The sample consisted of CD8+ T cells from PBMCs. The CDR3 reads CASSYSIRSDSLSPGELFF. As DNA, the CDR3 is TGTGCCAGCAGTTACTCGATCAGATCGGACAGTTTAAGCCCCGGGGAGCTGTTTTTT.